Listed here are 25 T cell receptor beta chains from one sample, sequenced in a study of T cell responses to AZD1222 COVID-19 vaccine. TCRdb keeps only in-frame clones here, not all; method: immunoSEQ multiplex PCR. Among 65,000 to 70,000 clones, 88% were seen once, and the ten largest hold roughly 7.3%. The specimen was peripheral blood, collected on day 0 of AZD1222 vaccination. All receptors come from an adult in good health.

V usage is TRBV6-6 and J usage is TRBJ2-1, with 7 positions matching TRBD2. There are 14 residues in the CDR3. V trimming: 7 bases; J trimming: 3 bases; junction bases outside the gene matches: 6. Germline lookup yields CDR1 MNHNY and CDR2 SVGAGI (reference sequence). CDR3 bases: TGTGCCAGCATCCCCTGGGGGGGCTACAATGAGCAGTTCTTC. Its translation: CASIPWGGYNEQFF.

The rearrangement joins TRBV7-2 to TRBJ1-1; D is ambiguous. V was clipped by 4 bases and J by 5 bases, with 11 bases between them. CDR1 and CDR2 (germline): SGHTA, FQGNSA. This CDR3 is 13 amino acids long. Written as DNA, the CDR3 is TGTGCCAGCAGCTCCGAGACGGGTACTGAAGCTTTCTTT. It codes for CASSSETGTEAFF.

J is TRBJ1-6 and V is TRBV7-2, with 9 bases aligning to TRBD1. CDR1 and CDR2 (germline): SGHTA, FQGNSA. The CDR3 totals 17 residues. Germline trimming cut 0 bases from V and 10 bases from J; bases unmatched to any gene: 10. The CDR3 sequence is CASSLAKSGQGGSPLHF. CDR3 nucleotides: TGTGCCAGCAGCTTAGCGAAGTCGGGACAGGGTGGATCACCCCTCCACTTT.

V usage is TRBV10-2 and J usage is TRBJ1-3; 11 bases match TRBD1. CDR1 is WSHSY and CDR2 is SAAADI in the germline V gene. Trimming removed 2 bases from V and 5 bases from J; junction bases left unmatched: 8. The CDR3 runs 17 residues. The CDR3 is CASSERGRDRGRNTIYF. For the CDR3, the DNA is TGCGCCAGCAGTGAGCGAGGAAGGGACAGGGGGAGAAACACCATATATTTT.

The CDR3: CASSLSRSTDTQYF. The CDR3 region has the DNA TGTGCCAGCAGCTTAAGTAGAAGCACAGATACGCAGTATTTT. The chain links TRBV11-3 to TRBJ2-3; D gene unclear. The CDR3 consists of 14 residues. The V end was cut by 2 bases, the J end by 0 bases, with 6 bases between. CDR1 and CDR2 (germline): SGHNT, YENEEA.

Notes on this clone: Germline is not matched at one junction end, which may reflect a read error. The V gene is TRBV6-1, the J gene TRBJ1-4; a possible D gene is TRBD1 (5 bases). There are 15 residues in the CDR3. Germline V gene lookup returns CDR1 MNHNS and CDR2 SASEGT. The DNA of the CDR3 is TGTGCCAGCAGCGAAGGTAAAGGGGCGGCCGAAAAACTGTTTTTT. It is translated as CASSEGKGAAEKLFF.

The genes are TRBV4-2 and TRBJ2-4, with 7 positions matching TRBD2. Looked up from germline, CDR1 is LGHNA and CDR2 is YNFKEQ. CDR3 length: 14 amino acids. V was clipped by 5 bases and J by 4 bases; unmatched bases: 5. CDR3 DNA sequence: TGTGCCAGCAGCAAGAGGACTAGTAAAAACATTCAGTACTTC. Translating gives CASSKRTSKNIQYF.

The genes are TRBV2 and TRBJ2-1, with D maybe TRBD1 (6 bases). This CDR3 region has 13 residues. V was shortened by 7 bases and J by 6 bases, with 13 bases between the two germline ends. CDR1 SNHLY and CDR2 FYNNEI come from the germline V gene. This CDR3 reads CASMDSGGNEQFF. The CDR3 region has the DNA TGTGCCAGCATGGACAGTGGGGGCAATGAGCAGTTCTTC.

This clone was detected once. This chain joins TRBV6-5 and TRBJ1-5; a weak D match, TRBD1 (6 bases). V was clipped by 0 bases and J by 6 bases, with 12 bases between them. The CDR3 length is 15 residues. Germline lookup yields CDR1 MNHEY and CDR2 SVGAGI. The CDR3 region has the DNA TGTGCCAGCAGTTACTCGGCGGGGGCGCGTCAGCCCCAGCATTTT. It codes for CASSYSAGARQPQHF.

For the CDR3, the DNA is TGTGCCAGCAGCGATAGCGGGAGGGCCGGGGAGACCCAGTACTTC. Translation gives CASSDSGRAGETQYF. This sequence joins TRBV11-3 and TRBJ2-5; 11 positions agree with TRBD2. The V gene's germline CDR1 is SGHNT and CDR2 YENEEA. J lost 5 bases, V lost 5 bases, and 7 bases had no gene match. This CDR3 is built from 15 residues.

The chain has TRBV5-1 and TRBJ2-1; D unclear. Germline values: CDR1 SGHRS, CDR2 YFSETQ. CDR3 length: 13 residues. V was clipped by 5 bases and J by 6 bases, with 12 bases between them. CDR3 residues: CASSVQILNEQFF. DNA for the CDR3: TGCGCCAGCAGTGTGCAGATACTCAATGAGCAGTTCTTC.

This chain's CDR3 is CASSLGGPSTDTQYF. CDR3 DNA: TGTGCCAGCAGCTTAGGCGGGCCCAGCACAGATACGCAGTATTTT. V usage is TRBV11-3 and J usage is TRBJ2-3; possible D gene TRBD2, 5 bases. CDR1 SGHNT and CDR2 YENEEA come from the germline V gene. The V end was cut by 1 base, the J end by 0 bases, with 8 bases between. There are 15 residues in the CDR3.

The CDR3 DNA reads as TGCGCCAGCAGCTTTTTGGCGGACCCTAACTATGGCTACACCTTC. This codes for CASSFLADPNYGYTF. The V call is TRBV5-1, the J call TRBJ1-2; the D is unclear. Germline V gene data show CDR1 as SGHRS and CDR2 as YFSETQ. The CDR3 consists of 15 residues. V was pared by 2 bases and J by 0 bases, with 11 bases between.

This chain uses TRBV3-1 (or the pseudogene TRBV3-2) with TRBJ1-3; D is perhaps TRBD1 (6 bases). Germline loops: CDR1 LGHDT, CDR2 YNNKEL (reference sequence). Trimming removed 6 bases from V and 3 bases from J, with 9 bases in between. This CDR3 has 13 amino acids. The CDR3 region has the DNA TGTGCCAGCAGAATGACAGGTGGAAACACCATATATTTT. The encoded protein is CASRMTGGNTIYF.

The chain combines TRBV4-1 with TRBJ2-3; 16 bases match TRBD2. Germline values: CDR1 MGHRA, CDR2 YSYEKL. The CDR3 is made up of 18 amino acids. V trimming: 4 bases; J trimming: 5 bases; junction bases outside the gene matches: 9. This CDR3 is CASSPGLAGGPVGDTQYF. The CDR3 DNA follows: TGCGCCAGCAGCCCGGGACTAGCGGGAGGGCCAGTAGGAGATACGCAGTATTTT.

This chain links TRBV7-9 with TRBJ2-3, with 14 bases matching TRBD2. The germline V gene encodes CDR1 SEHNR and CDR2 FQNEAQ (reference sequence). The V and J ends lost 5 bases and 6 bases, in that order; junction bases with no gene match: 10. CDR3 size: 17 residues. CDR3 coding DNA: TGTGCCAGCAGCCCCCCGGGACTAGCGGGAGCCCGCGATACGCAGTATTTT. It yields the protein CASSPPGLAGARDTQYF.

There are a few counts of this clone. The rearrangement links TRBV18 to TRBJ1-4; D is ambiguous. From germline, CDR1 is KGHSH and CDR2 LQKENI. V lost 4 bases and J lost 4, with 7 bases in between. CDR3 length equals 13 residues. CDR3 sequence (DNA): TGTGCCAGCTCACGAGGCCTTAATGAAAAACTGTTTTTT. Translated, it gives CASSRGLNEKLFF.

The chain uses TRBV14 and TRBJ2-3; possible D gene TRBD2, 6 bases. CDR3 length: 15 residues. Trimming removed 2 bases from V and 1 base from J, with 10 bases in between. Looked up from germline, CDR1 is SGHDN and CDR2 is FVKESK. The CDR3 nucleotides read TGTGCCAGCAGCCAAAATCGGAGGGGCACAGATACGCAGTATTTT. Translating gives CASSQNRRGTDTQYF.

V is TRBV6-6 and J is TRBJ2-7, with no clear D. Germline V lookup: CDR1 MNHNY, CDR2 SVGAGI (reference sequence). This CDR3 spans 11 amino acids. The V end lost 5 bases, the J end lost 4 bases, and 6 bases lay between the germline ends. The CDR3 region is CASSPQYEQYF. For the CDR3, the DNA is TGTGCCAGCAGTCCCCAATACGAGCAGTACTTC.

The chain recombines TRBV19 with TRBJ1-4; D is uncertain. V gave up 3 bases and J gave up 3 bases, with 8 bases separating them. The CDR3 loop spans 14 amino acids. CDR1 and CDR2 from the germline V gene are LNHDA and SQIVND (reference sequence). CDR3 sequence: CASSISAANEKLFF. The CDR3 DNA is TGTGCCAGTAGTATCTCCGCGGCTAATGAAAAACTGTTTTTT.

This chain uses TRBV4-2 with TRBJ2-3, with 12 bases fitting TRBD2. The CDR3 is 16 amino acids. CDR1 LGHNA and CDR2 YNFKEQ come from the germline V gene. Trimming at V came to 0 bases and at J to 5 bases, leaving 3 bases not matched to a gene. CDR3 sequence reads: CASSQDLAGGLDTQYF. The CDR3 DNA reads TGTGCCAGCAGCCAAGATCTAGCGGGAGGGCTAGATACGCAGTATTTT.

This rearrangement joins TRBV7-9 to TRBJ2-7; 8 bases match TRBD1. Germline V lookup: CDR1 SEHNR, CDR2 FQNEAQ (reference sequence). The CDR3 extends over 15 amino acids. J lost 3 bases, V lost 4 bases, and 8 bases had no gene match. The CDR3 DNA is TGTGCCAGCAGCTATGCCGGGACAGGTGGCTACGAGCAGTACTTC. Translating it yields CASSYAGTGGYEQYF.

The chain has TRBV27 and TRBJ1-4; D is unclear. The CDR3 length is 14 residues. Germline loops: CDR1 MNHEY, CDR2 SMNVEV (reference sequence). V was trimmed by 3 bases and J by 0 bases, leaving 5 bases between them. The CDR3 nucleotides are TGTGCCAGCAGTTTTGCCTCAACTAATGAAAAACTGTTTTTT. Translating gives CASSFASTNEKLFF.

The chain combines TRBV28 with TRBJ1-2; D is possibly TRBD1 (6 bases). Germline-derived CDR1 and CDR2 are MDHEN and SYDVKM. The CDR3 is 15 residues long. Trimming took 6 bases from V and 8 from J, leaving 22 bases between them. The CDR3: CASRTLGQITGGYTF. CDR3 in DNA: TGTGCCAGCAGAACCCTCGGACAGATAACCGGGGGCTACACCTTC.

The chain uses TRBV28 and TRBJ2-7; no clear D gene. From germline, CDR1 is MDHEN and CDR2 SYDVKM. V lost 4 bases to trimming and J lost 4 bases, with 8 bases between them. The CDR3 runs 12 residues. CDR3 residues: CASSSVIYEQYF. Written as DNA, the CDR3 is TGTGCCAGCAGTTCAGTTATATACGAGCAGTACTTC.